This T cell receptor beta chain comes out of a study of blood T cell repertoires in COVID-19. Looking at the study overall: Acute-phase and convalescent COVID-19 samples originated in the United States, Italy and Spain. From T cells, B-cell-depleted T cells, or PBMCs came the material, which was cDNA or gDNA.

The V and J ends lost 4 bases and 7 bases respectively, with 23 bases between them. Per germline, CDR1 SGHAT and CDR2 FQNNGV. This CDR3 has 16 residues. Under the authors' procedure: Nucleated cell number was recorded as an estimate derived from reference gene primer amplification. Generated by immunoSEQ multiplex PCR, the TCRdb table keeps only in-frame clones and is missing some. V and J calls and clone size are those listed in that table; D and trimming were worked out from the DNA. The sample shows around 140,000 clones, approximately 86% of them seen only once. The clonotype comes from a woman aged 50 to 65 with acute or convalescent COVID-19. The chain combines TRBV11-2 with TRBJ2-7, with D possibly matching TRBD1 (6 bases). Sequencing was performed on peripheral blood. CDR3 bases: TGTGCCAGCAGCTCCGGGCATGGCAGGGGATCTTTGGAGCAGTACTTC. The encoded protein is CASSSGHGRGSLEQYF. Together with reference TRBV11-2 and TRBJ2-7, the CDR3 gives the full variable domain: EAGVAQSPRYKIIEKRQSVAFWCNPISGHATLYWYQQILGQGPKLLIQFQNNGVVDDSQLPKDRFSAERLKGVDSTLKIQPAKLEDSAVYLCASSSGHGRGSLEQYFGPGTRLTVT.